One and the same sample provided the 18 T cell receptor beta chains below, sequenced in a study of cytomegalovirus exposure and HLA in healthy donors. The protocol was immunoSEQ multiplex PCR, while the TCRdb copy is restricted to in-frame clones and leaves out a portion. The table includes over 120,000 clones, roughly 90% detected once. Sequenced input: PBMCs. These receptors were taken from a man aged 18 to 29 in good health and CMV-seropositive.

V and J are TRBV10-1 and TRBJ1-1, with D hard to call. The germline V gene encodes CDR1 WNHNN and CDR2 SYGVQD (reference sequence). The germline V and J ends were trimmed by 0 bases and 1 base, with 6 bases remaining between them. There are 14 residues in the CDR3. The chain's CDR3 is CASSESAPNTEAFF. For the CDR3, the DNA is TGCGCCAGCAGTGAGTCGGCACCGAACACTGAAGCTTTCTTT.

This clone was observed a handful of times. The chain uses TRBV5-1 and TRBJ2-3; TRBD1 matches at 8 bases. V lost 4 bases and J lost 8; bases outside the gene matches: 3. The germline CDR1 and CDR2 sequences are SGHRS and YFSETQ. The CDR3 is 12 residues long. CDR3 in DNA: TGCGCCAGCAGCGAGACAGGGGCTACGCAGTATTTT. Amino acid sequence: CASSETGATQYF.

The chain employs TRBV2 and TRBJ2-1; 10 bases are a match to TRBD1. The V gene end was trimmed by 6 bases and the J gene end by 6 bases; junction bases not matched to a gene: 8. This CDR3 is 15 amino acids long. Germline values: CDR1 SNHLY, CDR2 FYNNEI. The CDR3 region has the DNA TGTGCCAGCAGAGCCGGGACAGGGGAGTTCAATGAGCAGTTCTTC. It specifies CASRAGTGEFNEQFF.

This chain links TRBV18 with TRBJ2-1, with TRBD2 identical over 9 bases. CDR3 size: 13 residues. CDR1 KGHSH and CDR2 LQKENI come from the germline V gene. V gave up 4 bases and J gave up 10 bases; unmatched junction bases: 5. CDR3 residues: CASSRGTSREQFF. Here the CDR3 DNA reads TGTGCCAGCTCACGGGGGACTAGCCGAGAGCAGTTCTTC.

The rearrangement joins TRBV11-2 to TRBJ2-6; D is unclear. Germline lookup yields CDR1 SGHAT and CDR2 FQNNGV. This CDR3 region has 14 residues. The germline V and J ends were trimmed by 5 bases and 0 bases, with 5 bases remaining between them. The CDR3 DNA reads as TGTGCCAGCAGCCGTAACTCTGGGGCCAACGTCCTGACTTTC. Protein sequence: CASSRNSGANVLTF.

V is TRBV10-1 and J is TRBJ2-1; 9 nucleotides line up with TRBD2. The V and J ends lost 6 bases and 7 bases, in that order; junction bases with no gene match: 10. The CDR3 contains 15 residues. Germline values: CDR1 WNHNN, CDR2 SYGVQD (reference sequence). The chain's CDR3 is CASSASGILYNEQFF. The CDR3 nucleotides are TGCGCCAGCAGCGCTAGCGGGATACTTTATAATGAGCAGTTCTTC.

The rearrangement uses TRBV11-2 and TRBJ1-1, with TRBD1 matching over 8 bases. The CDR3 extends over 15 amino acids. V dropped 1 base and J dropped 5; count of bases not matched to a gene: 6. The germline gives CDR1 SGHAT, CDR2 FQNNGV. The CDR3 here is CASSLGTGGLTEAFF. In DNA form, the CDR3 reads TGTGCCAGCAGCTTAGGAACAGGGGGTTTAACTGAAGCTTTCTTT.

This clone was seen more than once but under ten times. The gene calls are TRBV4-2 and TRBJ2-2; perhaps TRBD1 as D (5 bases). The CDR3 is made up of 15 amino acids. Germline loops: CDR1 LGHNA, CDR2 YNFKEQ. V was pared by 0 bases and J by 7 bases, with 12 bases between. CDR3: CASSQDVQGGGELFF. CDR3 nucleotides: TGTGCCAGCAGCCAAGATGTCCAGGGTGGCGGGGAGCTGTTTTTT.

This rearrangement joins TRBV7-9 to TRBJ2-1; possible D gene TRBD1, 5 bases. Germline CDR1 and CDR2: SEHNR and FQNEAQ (reference sequence). V gave up 1 base and J gave up 5 bases, with 9 bases separating them. The CDR3 sequence is 14 residues long. This CDR3 reads CASSLEQANNEQFF. CDR3 coding DNA: TGTGCCAGCAGCTTAGAACAGGCAAACAATGAGCAGTTCTTC.

J is TRBJ2-1 and V is TRBV6-1; 7 bases are a match to TRBD2. After removal of 4 bases from V and 3 bases from J, the junction contained 3 bases not matched to a gene. This CDR3 is built from 14 residues. CDR1 is MNHNS, CDR2 SASEGT, per germline. The chain's CDR3 is CASSGAGVYNEQFF. The CDR3, as DNA: TGTGCCAGCAGTGGGGCGGGGGTCTACAATGAGCAGTTCTTC.

The rearrangement joins TRBV19 to TRBJ1-6; tentatively, D is TRBD1 (6 bases). Trimming removed 6 bases at V and 0 bases at J, with 9 bases between. Germline assignment: CDR1 LNHDA and CDR2 SQIVND (reference sequence). The CDR3 loop spans 15 amino acids. The CDR3 DNA sequence: TGTGCCAGTAGGCCACAGGGCTCCTATAATTCACCCCTCCACTTT. It codes for CASRPQGSYNSPLHF.

The J gene is TRBJ2-3, the V gene TRBV6-1; TRBD1 matches 9 bases. CDR1 is MNHNS, CDR2 SASEGT, per germline. There are 14 residues in the CDR3. The V and J ends lost 7 bases and 4 bases, in that order; junction bases with no gene match: 6. DNA of the CDR3: TGTGCCAGCATTGGGACAGGGCTCCCAGATACGCAGTATTTT. Residues: CASIGTGLPDTQYF.

This chain connects TRBV6-6 to TRBJ1-6; D is perhaps TRBD1 (6 bases). CDR1 MNHNY and CDR2 SVGAGI come from the germline V gene (reference sequence). The CDR3 loop spans 15 amino acids. V was cut by 0 bases and J by 11 bases, with 14 bases left in between. CDR3 nucleotides: TGTGCCAGCAGTTACTCCAACAGGGCCAGGGCACCCCTCCACTTT. This translates into CASSYSNRARAPLHF.

This clone was observed a few times. The J gene is TRBJ1-5, the V gene TRBV6-5, with TRBD1 as a possible D gene (6 bases). Germline lookup yields CDR1 MNHEY and CDR2 SVGAGI. The V end was cut by 6 bases, the J end by 6 bases, with 18 bases between. The CDR3 sequence is 15 residues long. The CDR3 DNA follows: TGTGCCAGCAGCCAGGACAGCAGCCTTACTCAGCCCCAGCATTTT. Protein sequence: CASSQDSSLTQPQHF.

This clone was detected a few times. The chain couples TRBV7-9 to TRBJ1-2, with no clear D. Between the trimmed V and J ends, which lost 5 bases and 4 bases, there was a span of 14 bases. Germline CDR1 is SEHNR and CDR2 is FQNEAQ (reference sequence). The CDR3 sequence is 14 residues long. CDR3 coding DNA: TGTGCCAGCAGCGAAAGGGCGGGCCTCTATGGCTACACCTTC. It translates to CASSERAGLYGYTF.

The chain combines TRBV25-1 with TRBJ2-7; 8 bases match TRBD1. Trimming took 9 bases from V and 2 from J; bases not matched to a gene: 9. The germline gives CDR1 MGHDK, CDR2 SYGVNS. The CDR3 consists of 14 residues. The CDR3 reads CASGTGTGPYEQYF. In DNA, the CDR3 is TGTGCCAGTGGAACCGGGACAGGTCCCTACGAGCAGTACTTC.

The chain recombines TRBV5-1 with TRBJ2-1; 7 positions match TRBD2. Germline CDR1 SGHRS, CDR2 YFSETQ. This CDR3 is built from 17 residues. The V segment lost 4 bases and the J segment 0 bases; nucleotides outside the gene matches: 10. The CDR3 sequence: CASSPTTSVTSYNEQFF. The CDR3 region has the DNA TGCGCCAGCAGCCCGACCACTAGCGTCACCTCCTACAATGAGCAGTTCTTC.

The rearrangement uses TRBV5-4 and TRBJ2-3; tentatively, D is TRBD2 (5 bases). Germline loops: CDR1 SGHNT, CDR2 YYREEE (reference sequence). The V and J ends lost 1 base and 1 base respectively, with 10 bases between them. The CDR3 totals 15 residues. CDR3 sequence: CASSLYSGGTDTQYF. The CDR3 DNA sequence: TGTGCCAGCAGCTTGTACAGCGGAGGCACAGATACGCAGTATTTT.